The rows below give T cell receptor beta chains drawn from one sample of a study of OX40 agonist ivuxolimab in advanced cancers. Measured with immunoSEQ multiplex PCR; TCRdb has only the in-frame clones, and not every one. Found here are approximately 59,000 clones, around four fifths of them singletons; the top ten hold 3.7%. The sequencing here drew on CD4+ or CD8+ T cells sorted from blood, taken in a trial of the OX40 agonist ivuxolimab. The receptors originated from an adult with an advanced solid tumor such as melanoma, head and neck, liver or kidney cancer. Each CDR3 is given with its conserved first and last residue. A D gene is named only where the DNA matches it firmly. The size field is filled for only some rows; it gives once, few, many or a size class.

cdr3_aa: CASSEEGGLASSAGELFF
cdr3_nt: TGTGCCAGCAGTGAAGAGGGGGGGCTGGCTAGCTCAGCCGGGGAGCTGTTTTTT
j_call: TRBJ2-2
clone_size: once
d_call: .
v_call: TRBV2

cdr3_aa: CASSLRQSSYNEQFF
cdr3_nt: TGCGCCAGCAGCCTTAGACAGAGCTCCTACAATGAGCAGTTCTTC
j_call: TRBJ2-1
clone_size: .
d_call: .
v_call: TRBV5-1

cdr3_aa: CASSQDIFPSGGETQYF
cdr3_nt: TGTGCCAGCAGCCAAGATATCTTCCCTTCGGGGGGGGAGACCCAGTACTTC
j_call: TRBJ2-5
clone_size: .
d_call: TRBD2
v_call: TRBV4-2

cdr3_aa: CASRPGQAFNYGYTF
cdr3_nt: TGCGCCAGCAGACCGGGACAGGCCTTCAACTATGGCTACACCTTC
j_call: TRBJ1-2
clone_size: once
d_call: TRBD1
v_call: TRBV5-1

cdr3_aa: CASSRDRGSYEQYF
cdr3_nt: TGTGCCAGCAGCCGTGACAGGGGTTCCTACGAGCAGTACTTC
j_call: TRBJ2-7
clone_size: .
d_call: TRBD1
v_call: TRBV14

cdr3_aa: CASSTQGLAGDLAHTDTQYF
cdr3_nt: TGTGCCAGTAGTACGCAGGGACTAGCGGGAGATCTGGCCCACACAGATACGCAGTATTTT
j_call: TRBJ2-3
clone_size: few
d_call: TRBD2
v_call: TRBV19

cdr3_aa: CASSYSDRDRGYEQYF
cdr3_nt: TGTGCCAGCAGTTACTCCGATCGGGACAGGGGTTACGAGCAGTACTTC
j_call: TRBJ2-7
clone_size: .
d_call: TRBD1
v_call: TRBV6-6

cdr3_aa: CASSAGGRGVAAFF
cdr3_nt: TGTGCCAGCAGTGCGGGGGGCAGGGGCGTCGCAGCTTTCTTT
j_call: TRBJ1-1
clone_size: .
d_call: .
v_call: TRBV28

cdr3_aa: CASSSLLGTEAFF
cdr3_nt: TGTGCCAGCAGCTCGTTATTAGGAACTGAAGCTTTCTTT
j_call: TRBJ1-1
clone_size: .
d_call: .
v_call: TRBV7-8

cdr3_aa: CASSEAAGTGLNEQYF
cdr3_nt: TGTGCCAGCAGTGAAGCTGCCGGGACAGGGCTCAACGAGCAGTACTTC
j_call: TRBJ2-7
clone_size: once
d_call: TRBD1
v_call: TRBV6-1

cdr3_aa: CASSVAPGNEQFF
cdr3_nt: TGCGCCAGCAGTGTGGCCCCGGGCAATGAGCAGTTCTTC
j_call: TRBJ2-1
clone_size: .
d_call: .
v_call: TRBV10-1

cdr3_aa: CAWTWGRANEQFF
cdr3_nt: TGTGCCTGGACATGGGGGCGAGCAAATGAGCAGTTCTTC
j_call: TRBJ2-1
clone_size: .
d_call: .
v_call: TRBV30

cdr3_aa: CASSSTQTLAGITDTQYF
cdr3_nt: TGTGCCAGCAGTTCGACTCAGACCCTAGCGGGAATAACAGATACGCAGTATTTT
j_call: TRBJ2-3
clone_size: .
d_call: TRBD2
v_call: TRBV28

cdr3_aa: CASSPRLSSYNEQFF
cdr3_nt: TGTGCCAGCAGCCCTCGACTAAGCTCCTACAATGAGCAGTTCTTC
j_call: TRBJ2-1
clone_size: .
d_call: .
v_call: TRBV11-3

cdr3_aa: CASSYSIGQERYEQYF
cdr3_nt: TGTGCCAGCAGTTACTCGATAGGGCAGGAGCGATACGAGCAGTACTTC
j_call: TRBJ2-7
clone_size: .
d_call: .
v_call: TRBV6-5

cdr3_aa: CASSLGQRNEKLFF
cdr3_nt: TGCGCCAGCAGCTTGGGACAGCGTAATGAAAAACTGTTTTTT
j_call: TRBJ1-4
clone_size: .
d_call: .
v_call: TRBV5-1

cdr3_aa: CASSRLDSYEQYF
cdr3_nt: TGTGCCAGCAGCCGACTAGACTCCTACGAGCAGTACTTC
j_call: TRBJ2-7
clone_size: .
d_call: .
v_call: TRBV11-1

cdr3_aa: CASSLKGEDEQYF
cdr3_nt: TGTGCCAGCAGCTTAAAGGGAGAGGACGAGCAGTACTTC
j_call: TRBJ2-7
clone_size: .
d_call: .
v_call: TRBV5-4

cdr3_aa: CASSLLGSYEQYF
cdr3_nt: TGTGCCAGCAGCCTTCTCGGGTCCTACGAGCAGTACTTC
j_call: TRBJ2-7
clone_size: .
d_call: .
v_call: TRBV7-9

cdr3_aa: CSVDPGDEKLFF
cdr3_nt: TGCAGCGTTGACCCGGGTGATGAAAAACTGTTTTTT
j_call: TRBJ1-4
clone_size: .
d_call: .
v_call: TRBV29-1

cdr3_aa: CASSITFVGNNEQFF
cdr3_nt: TGTGCCAGTAGTATAACCTTTGTCGGTAACAATGAGCAGTTCTTC
j_call: TRBJ2-1
clone_size: .
d_call: .
v_call: TRBV19

cdr3_aa: CASSRTGFTDTQYF
cdr3_nt: TGTGCCAGCAGTCGGACTGGCTTCACAGATACGCAGTATTTT
j_call: TRBJ2-3
clone_size: .
d_call: .
v_call: TRBV13

cdr3_aa: CASSPFIGEKDTQYF
cdr3_nt: TGTGCCAGCTCACCGTTTATAGGAGAGAAAGATACGCAGTATTTT
j_call: TRBJ2-3
clone_size: .
d_call: .
v_call: TRBV18

cdr3_aa: CASSLGMGGITDTQYF
cdr3_nt: TGTGCCAGCAGCTTAGGAATGGGCGGAATCACAGATACGCAGTATTTT
j_call: TRBJ2-3
clone_size: .
d_call: .
v_call: TRBV7-2

cdr3_aa: CASGRGEYGTQYF
cdr3_nt: TGTGCCAGCGGAAGGGGCGAATATGGTACGCAGTATTTT
j_call: TRBJ2-3
clone_size: .
d_call: .
v_call: TRBV5-4

cdr3_aa: CASAPGEHEQYF
cdr3_nt: TGTGCCAGCGCCCCGGGGGAACACGAGCAGTACTTC
j_call: TRBJ2-7
clone_size: .
d_call: .
v_call: TRBV28

cdr3_aa: CASSYGTGATGELFF
cdr3_nt: TGTGCCAGCAGTTATGGGACAGGGGCCACCGGGGAGCTGTTTTTT
j_call: TRBJ2-2
clone_size: .
d_call: TRBD1
v_call: TRBV6-5

cdr3_aa: CASSLGGSSEAFF
cdr3_nt: TGCGCCAGCAGCTTGGGGGGGTCCAGTGAAGCTTTCTTT
j_call: TRBJ1-1
clone_size: .
d_call: .
v_call: TRBV5-1

cdr3_aa: CASSYTVIPGAGELFF
cdr3_nt: TGTGCCAGCAGTTACACCGTTATCCCGGGTGCCGGGGAGCTGTTTTTT
j_call: TRBJ2-2
clone_size: .
d_call: .
v_call: TRBV6-5

cdr3_aa: CASSSYGTATYEQYF
cdr3_nt: TGTGCCAGCAGCTCCTACGGGACAGCCACCTACGAGCAGTACTTC
j_call: TRBJ2-7
clone_size: .
d_call: TRBD1
v_call: TRBV7-9

cdr3_aa: CASSYLRLRVGSEAFF
cdr3_nt: TGTGCCAGCAGTTACTTAAGGCTACGAGTCGGCAGTGAAGCTTTCTTT
j_call: TRBJ1-1
clone_size: .
d_call: .
v_call: TRBV6-5

cdr3_aa: CASSPGRNEQFF
cdr3_nt: TGCGCCAGCAGCCCGGGAAGGAATGAGCAGTTCTTC
j_call: TRBJ2-1
clone_size: .
d_call: .
v_call: TRBV4-3

cdr3_aa: CASGPRQGAYEQYF
cdr3_nt: TGTGCTAGTGGTCCCCGACAGGGGGCCTACGAGCAGTACTTC
j_call: TRBJ2-7
clone_size: few
d_call: TRBD1
v_call: TRBV12-5

cdr3_aa: CASSLLDRDLANTGELFF
cdr3_nt: TGTGCCAGCAGCCTCCTCGACAGGGACCTCGCGAACACCGGGGAGCTGTTTTTT
j_call: TRBJ2-2
clone_size: .
d_call: TRBD1
v_call: TRBV7-6

cdr3_aa: CAISDSGTGGFRETQYF
cdr3_nt: TGTGCCATCAGTGACTCCGGGACAGGGGGCTTTCGAGAGACCCAGTACTTC
j_call: TRBJ2-5
clone_size: .
d_call: TRBD1
v_call: TRBV10-3

cdr3_aa: CASTLAQAQYQETQYF
cdr3_nt: TGTGCCAGCACCCTAGCCCAGGCACAATACCAAGAGACCCAGTACTTC
j_call: TRBJ2-5
clone_size: once
d_call: .
v_call: TRBV7-3

cdr3_aa: CASSAQGARTGELFF
cdr3_nt: TGTGCCAGCAGCGCGCAGGGGGCGCGCACCGGGGAGCTGTTTTTT
j_call: TRBJ2-2
clone_size: .
d_call: TRBD1
v_call: TRBV9

cdr3_aa: CASSLGTPNQPQHF
cdr3_nt: TGTGCCAGCAGTCTAGGGACACCTAATCAGCCCCAGCATTTT
j_call: TRBJ1-5
clone_size: .
d_call: .
v_call: TRBV28

cdr3_aa: CASSPRWAQETQYF
cdr3_nt: TGCGCCAGCAGCCCCCGGTGGGCACAAGAGACCCAGTACTTC
j_call: TRBJ2-5
clone_size: .
d_call: .
v_call: TRBV4-1

cdr3_aa: CASSSYRGRQGYTF
cdr3_nt: TGTGCCAGCAGTTCTTACAGGGGGCGTCAAGGCTACACCTTC
j_call: TRBJ1-2
clone_size: .
d_call: TRBD1
v_call: TRBV28